This is a list of T cell receptor beta chains from one sample in a study of T cell responses to AZD1222 COVID-19 vaccine. Generated by immunoSEQ multiplex PCR, the TCRdb table keeps only in-frame clones and is missing some. The data show 150,000 to 200,000 clones, roughly 92% seen once. The sample was peripheral blood, taken 28 days after the second AZD1222 dose. Receptors were obtained from an adult who received the AZD1222 COVID-19 vaccine. CDR3s include the opening cysteine and the closing phenylalanine or tryptophan. A D gene is named only where the DNA matches it firmly. For some rows the clone size is stated as once, few or many, or as a class when expanded; others skip it.

v_gene	d_gene	abundance	j_gene	CDR3aa	CDR3nt
TRBV2	TRBD1	.	TRBJ2-7	CASSVEQGGNYEQYF	TGTGCCAGCAGTGTCGAACAGGGGGGAAACTACGAGCAGTACTTC
TRBV18	.	.	TRBJ1-6	CASSRGNSPLHF	TGTGCCAGCTCAAGGGGTAATTCACCCCTCCACTTT
TRBV5-5	.	.	TRBJ1-6	CASSVQGSPLHF	TGTGCCAGCAGCGTACAGGGTTCACCCCTCCACTTT
TRBV10-2	TRBD1	.	TRBJ2-7	CASSESGTGGAEQYF	TGCGCCAGCAGTGAGTCAGGGACAGGGGGGGCCGAGCAGTACTTC
TRBV5-6	TRBD2	.	TRBJ2-2	CASSYRAGGPGTGELFF	TGTGCCAGCAGCTATAGGGCGGGAGGGCCCGGCACCGGGGAGCTGTTTTTT
TRBV30	.	.	TRBJ2-7	CAWSVVDPAVYF	TGTGCCTGGAGTGTAGTGGATCCGGCCGTGTACTTC
TRBV6-5	.	.	TRBJ2-7	CASRYGTSGQYEQYF	TGTGCCAGCAGGTACGGGACATCTGGTCAATACGAGCAGTACTTC
TRBV5-1	TRBD2	.	TRBJ2-3	CASSRTSGRPTADTQYF	TGCGCCAGCAGTCGGACTAGCGGGAGGCCCACGGCAGATACGCAGTATTTT
TRBV4-1	TRBD1	.	TRBJ2-2	CASSQIDRETGELFF	TGCGCCAGCAGCCAAATAGACAGGGAAACCGGGGAGCTGTTTTTT
TRBV18	.	.	TRBJ1-1	CASSPRRGGLNTEAFF	TGTGCCAGCTCACCACGAAGGGGAGGTCTGAACACTGAAGCTTTCTTT
TRBV21-1	.	.	TRBJ1-5	CASSWRAGVNQPQHF	TGTGCCAGCAGCTGGCGGGCGGGGGTCAATCAGCCCCAGCATTTT
TRBV7-9	.	.	TRBJ1-2	CASSYGQLYGYTF	TGTGCCAGCAGCTACGGACAGCTCTATGGCTACACCTTC
TRBV7-6	.	.	TRBJ2-2	CASKEGAANTGELFF	TGTGCCAGCAAGGAGGGGGCAGCGAACACCGGGGAGCTGTTTTTT
TRBV6-2/TRBV6-3	.	.	TRBJ1-1	CASSYQGAVWAGARTEAFF	TGTGCCAGCAGTTACCAAGGGGCCGTTTGGGCGGGGGCGCGGACTGAAGCTTTCTTT
TRBV7-2	.	.	TRBJ1-5	CASSFGRGGQPQHF	TGTGCCAGCAGCTTTGGGAGGGGAGGTCAGCCCCAGCATTTT
TRBV2	.	.	TRBJ2-7	CASSEFTWSEQYF	TGTGCCAGCAGTGAATTCACGTGGTCAGAGCAGTACTTC
TRBV9	TRBD2	.	TRBJ2-5	CASSVGVAGGRGRETQYF	TGTGCCAGCAGCGTAGGGGTAGCGGGGGGCCGCGGGAGAGAGACCCAGTACTTC
TRBV5-1	.	.	TRBJ1-3	CASSLTSGAPGNTIYF	TGCGCCAGCAGCTTGACGTCAGGGGCCCCTGGAAACACCATATATTTT
TRBV19	.	.	TRBJ1-1	CASRTGNTEAFF	TGTGCCAGTAGAACAGGGAACACTGAAGCTTTCTTT
TRBV7-2	.	.	TRBJ2-6	CASSPTYGANVLTF	TGTGCCAGCAGCCCGACTTATGGGGCCAACGTCCTGACTTTC
TRBV18	.	.	TRBJ2-2	CASSPLNTGELFF	TGTGCCAGCTCACCACTGAACACCGGGGAGCTGTTTTTT
TRBV3-1/TRBV3-2	.	.	TRBJ2-7	CASSQDRRGEQYF	TGTGCCAGCAGCCAAGATCGGAGAGGCGAGCAGTACTTC
TRBV30	.	.	TRBJ1-3	CAWIPIAGNTIYF	TGTGCCTGGATCCCAATTGCCGGAAACACCATATATTTT
TRBV7-9	.	.	TRBJ1-2	CASSWSYDGDLKGYTF	TGTGCCAGCAGCTGGTCCTATGACGGTGACTTGAAAGGCTACACCTTC
TRBV6-5	TRBD1	once	TRBJ1-5	CASKGQNDQPQHF	TGTGCCAGCAAGGGACAGAATGATCAGCCCCAGCATTTT
TRBV18	TRBD1	.	TRBJ1-1	CASSQTGKEAFF	TGTGCCAGCTCACAGACAGGGAAGGAAGCTTTCTTT
TRBV16	TRBD1	.	TRBJ1-2	CASSQADRGLYGYTF	TGTGCCAGCAGCCAAGCTGACAGGGGCCTCTATGGCTACACCTTC
TRBV2	.	.	TRBJ1-2	CASSESNRPGYTF	TGTGCCAGCAGTGAAAGTAACAGGCCCGGCTACACCTTC
TRBV19	.	.	TRBJ2-7	CASSIRSSGDEQYF	TGTGCCAGTAGTATTAGATCATCTGGGGACGAGCAGTACTTC
TRBV6-2/TRBV6-3	TRBD1	.	TRBJ1-2	CASSSGQGGRGYTF	TGTGCCAGCAGTTCGGGACAGGGCGGTAGAGGCTACACCTTC
TRBV29-1	.	.	TRBJ2-1	CSATRGFNEQFF	TGCAGCGCAACGAGGGGCTTCAATGAGCAGTTCTTC
TRBV5-5	TRBD1	.	TRBJ2-7	CASSPDARTGLTYEQYF	TGTGCCAGCAGCCCCGATGCCCGGACAGGGCTGACCTACGAGCAGTACTTC
TRBV30	TRBD1	.	TRBJ2-5	CAWSASGGETQYF	TGTGCCTGGAGTGCGTCAGGGGGAGAGACCCAGTACTTC
TRBV19	.	.	TRBJ1-5	CASSGKTAIREPQHF	TGTGCCAGTAGTGGGAAGACGGCGATCAGGGAGCCCCAGCATTTT
TRBV5-1	TRBD2	.	TRBJ2-7	CASSLGLAGSYEQYF	TGCGCCAGCAGCTTGGGACTAGCGGGATCCTACGAGCAGTACTTC
TRBV6-1	.	.	TRBJ1-4	CASSDRDGNEKLFF	TGTGCCAGCAGTGACCGGGACGGGAATGAAAAACTGTTTTTT
TRBV5-4	.	.	TRBJ1-1	CASSRGGLTEAFF	TGTGCCAGCAGCCGGGGGGGTTTGACTGAAGCTTTCTTT
TRBV6-5	TRBD2	few	TRBJ2-2	CASAGLAGQAGELFF	TGTGCCAGCGCCGGACTAGCGGGACAAGCCGGGGAGCTGTTTTTT
TRBV27	.	.	TRBJ2-7	CASSPRQPYEQYF	TGTGCCAGCAGTCCCAGACAGCCTTACGAGCAGTACTTC
TRBV11-3	.	.	TRBJ2-2	CASSSLTGELFF	TGTGCCAGCAGCTCCCTCACCGGGGAGCTGTTTTTT
TRBV19	.	.	TRBJ1-5	CASSMGQGNGNQPQHF	TGTGCCAGTAGTATGGGGCAGGGGAACGGCAATCAGCCCCAGCATTTT
TRBV2	TRBD1	.	TRBJ2-7	CASKKDRASSEQYF	TGTGCCAGCAAGAAGGACAGGGCGAGCAGCGAGCAGTACTTC
TRBV12-3/TRBV12-4	.	.	TRBJ1-5	CASTGDSNQPQHF	TGTGCCAGCACCGGAGATAGCAATCAGCCCCAGCATTTT
TRBV6-2/TRBV6-3	TRBD1	.	TRBJ1-6	CASRPNSPGQFNSPLHF	TGTGCCAGCAGGCCTAACTCACCGGGACAGTTCAATTCACCCCTCCACTTT
TRBV5-8	.	.	TRBJ2-5	CASSATGTTKETQYF	TGTGCCAGCAGCGCAACCGGGACGACGAAAGAGACCCAGTACTTC
TRBV9	.	.	TRBJ1-1	CASSVRSGLNTEAFF	TGTGCCAGCAGCGTTAGGAGCGGACTGAACACTGAAGCTTTCTTT
TRBV6-5	.	.	TRBJ2-7	CASSYVGGAYEQYF	TGTGCCAGCAGTTACGTCGGAGGGGCCTACGAGCAGTACTTC
TRBV5-1	.	.	TRBJ2-1	CASSLGMESYNEQFF	TGCGCCAGCAGCTTGGGGATGGAATCCTACAATGAGCAGTTCTTC
TRBV6-5	.	.	TRBJ2-5	CASSYLRQQETQYF	TGTGCCAGCAGTTACCTCCGGCAGCAAGAGACCCAGTACTTC
TRBV6-5	.	.	TRBJ2-5	CASSYSPSRQETQYF	TGTGCCAGCAGTTACTCGCCTAGCCGGCAAGAGACCCAGTACTTC
TRBV19	.	.	TRBJ2-7	CASSILLDSKEQYF	TGTGCCAGTAGTATTCTCCTGGACAGTAAAGAGCAGTACTTC
TRBV7-2	TRBD1	.	TRBJ1-6	CASRGQVYNSPLHF	TGTGCCAGCCGGGGACAGGTTTATAATTCACCCCTCCACTTT
TRBV18	TRBD1	.	TRBJ2-1	CASSPLQGNEQFF	TGTGCCAGCTCACCATTACAGGGGAATGAGCAGTTCTTC